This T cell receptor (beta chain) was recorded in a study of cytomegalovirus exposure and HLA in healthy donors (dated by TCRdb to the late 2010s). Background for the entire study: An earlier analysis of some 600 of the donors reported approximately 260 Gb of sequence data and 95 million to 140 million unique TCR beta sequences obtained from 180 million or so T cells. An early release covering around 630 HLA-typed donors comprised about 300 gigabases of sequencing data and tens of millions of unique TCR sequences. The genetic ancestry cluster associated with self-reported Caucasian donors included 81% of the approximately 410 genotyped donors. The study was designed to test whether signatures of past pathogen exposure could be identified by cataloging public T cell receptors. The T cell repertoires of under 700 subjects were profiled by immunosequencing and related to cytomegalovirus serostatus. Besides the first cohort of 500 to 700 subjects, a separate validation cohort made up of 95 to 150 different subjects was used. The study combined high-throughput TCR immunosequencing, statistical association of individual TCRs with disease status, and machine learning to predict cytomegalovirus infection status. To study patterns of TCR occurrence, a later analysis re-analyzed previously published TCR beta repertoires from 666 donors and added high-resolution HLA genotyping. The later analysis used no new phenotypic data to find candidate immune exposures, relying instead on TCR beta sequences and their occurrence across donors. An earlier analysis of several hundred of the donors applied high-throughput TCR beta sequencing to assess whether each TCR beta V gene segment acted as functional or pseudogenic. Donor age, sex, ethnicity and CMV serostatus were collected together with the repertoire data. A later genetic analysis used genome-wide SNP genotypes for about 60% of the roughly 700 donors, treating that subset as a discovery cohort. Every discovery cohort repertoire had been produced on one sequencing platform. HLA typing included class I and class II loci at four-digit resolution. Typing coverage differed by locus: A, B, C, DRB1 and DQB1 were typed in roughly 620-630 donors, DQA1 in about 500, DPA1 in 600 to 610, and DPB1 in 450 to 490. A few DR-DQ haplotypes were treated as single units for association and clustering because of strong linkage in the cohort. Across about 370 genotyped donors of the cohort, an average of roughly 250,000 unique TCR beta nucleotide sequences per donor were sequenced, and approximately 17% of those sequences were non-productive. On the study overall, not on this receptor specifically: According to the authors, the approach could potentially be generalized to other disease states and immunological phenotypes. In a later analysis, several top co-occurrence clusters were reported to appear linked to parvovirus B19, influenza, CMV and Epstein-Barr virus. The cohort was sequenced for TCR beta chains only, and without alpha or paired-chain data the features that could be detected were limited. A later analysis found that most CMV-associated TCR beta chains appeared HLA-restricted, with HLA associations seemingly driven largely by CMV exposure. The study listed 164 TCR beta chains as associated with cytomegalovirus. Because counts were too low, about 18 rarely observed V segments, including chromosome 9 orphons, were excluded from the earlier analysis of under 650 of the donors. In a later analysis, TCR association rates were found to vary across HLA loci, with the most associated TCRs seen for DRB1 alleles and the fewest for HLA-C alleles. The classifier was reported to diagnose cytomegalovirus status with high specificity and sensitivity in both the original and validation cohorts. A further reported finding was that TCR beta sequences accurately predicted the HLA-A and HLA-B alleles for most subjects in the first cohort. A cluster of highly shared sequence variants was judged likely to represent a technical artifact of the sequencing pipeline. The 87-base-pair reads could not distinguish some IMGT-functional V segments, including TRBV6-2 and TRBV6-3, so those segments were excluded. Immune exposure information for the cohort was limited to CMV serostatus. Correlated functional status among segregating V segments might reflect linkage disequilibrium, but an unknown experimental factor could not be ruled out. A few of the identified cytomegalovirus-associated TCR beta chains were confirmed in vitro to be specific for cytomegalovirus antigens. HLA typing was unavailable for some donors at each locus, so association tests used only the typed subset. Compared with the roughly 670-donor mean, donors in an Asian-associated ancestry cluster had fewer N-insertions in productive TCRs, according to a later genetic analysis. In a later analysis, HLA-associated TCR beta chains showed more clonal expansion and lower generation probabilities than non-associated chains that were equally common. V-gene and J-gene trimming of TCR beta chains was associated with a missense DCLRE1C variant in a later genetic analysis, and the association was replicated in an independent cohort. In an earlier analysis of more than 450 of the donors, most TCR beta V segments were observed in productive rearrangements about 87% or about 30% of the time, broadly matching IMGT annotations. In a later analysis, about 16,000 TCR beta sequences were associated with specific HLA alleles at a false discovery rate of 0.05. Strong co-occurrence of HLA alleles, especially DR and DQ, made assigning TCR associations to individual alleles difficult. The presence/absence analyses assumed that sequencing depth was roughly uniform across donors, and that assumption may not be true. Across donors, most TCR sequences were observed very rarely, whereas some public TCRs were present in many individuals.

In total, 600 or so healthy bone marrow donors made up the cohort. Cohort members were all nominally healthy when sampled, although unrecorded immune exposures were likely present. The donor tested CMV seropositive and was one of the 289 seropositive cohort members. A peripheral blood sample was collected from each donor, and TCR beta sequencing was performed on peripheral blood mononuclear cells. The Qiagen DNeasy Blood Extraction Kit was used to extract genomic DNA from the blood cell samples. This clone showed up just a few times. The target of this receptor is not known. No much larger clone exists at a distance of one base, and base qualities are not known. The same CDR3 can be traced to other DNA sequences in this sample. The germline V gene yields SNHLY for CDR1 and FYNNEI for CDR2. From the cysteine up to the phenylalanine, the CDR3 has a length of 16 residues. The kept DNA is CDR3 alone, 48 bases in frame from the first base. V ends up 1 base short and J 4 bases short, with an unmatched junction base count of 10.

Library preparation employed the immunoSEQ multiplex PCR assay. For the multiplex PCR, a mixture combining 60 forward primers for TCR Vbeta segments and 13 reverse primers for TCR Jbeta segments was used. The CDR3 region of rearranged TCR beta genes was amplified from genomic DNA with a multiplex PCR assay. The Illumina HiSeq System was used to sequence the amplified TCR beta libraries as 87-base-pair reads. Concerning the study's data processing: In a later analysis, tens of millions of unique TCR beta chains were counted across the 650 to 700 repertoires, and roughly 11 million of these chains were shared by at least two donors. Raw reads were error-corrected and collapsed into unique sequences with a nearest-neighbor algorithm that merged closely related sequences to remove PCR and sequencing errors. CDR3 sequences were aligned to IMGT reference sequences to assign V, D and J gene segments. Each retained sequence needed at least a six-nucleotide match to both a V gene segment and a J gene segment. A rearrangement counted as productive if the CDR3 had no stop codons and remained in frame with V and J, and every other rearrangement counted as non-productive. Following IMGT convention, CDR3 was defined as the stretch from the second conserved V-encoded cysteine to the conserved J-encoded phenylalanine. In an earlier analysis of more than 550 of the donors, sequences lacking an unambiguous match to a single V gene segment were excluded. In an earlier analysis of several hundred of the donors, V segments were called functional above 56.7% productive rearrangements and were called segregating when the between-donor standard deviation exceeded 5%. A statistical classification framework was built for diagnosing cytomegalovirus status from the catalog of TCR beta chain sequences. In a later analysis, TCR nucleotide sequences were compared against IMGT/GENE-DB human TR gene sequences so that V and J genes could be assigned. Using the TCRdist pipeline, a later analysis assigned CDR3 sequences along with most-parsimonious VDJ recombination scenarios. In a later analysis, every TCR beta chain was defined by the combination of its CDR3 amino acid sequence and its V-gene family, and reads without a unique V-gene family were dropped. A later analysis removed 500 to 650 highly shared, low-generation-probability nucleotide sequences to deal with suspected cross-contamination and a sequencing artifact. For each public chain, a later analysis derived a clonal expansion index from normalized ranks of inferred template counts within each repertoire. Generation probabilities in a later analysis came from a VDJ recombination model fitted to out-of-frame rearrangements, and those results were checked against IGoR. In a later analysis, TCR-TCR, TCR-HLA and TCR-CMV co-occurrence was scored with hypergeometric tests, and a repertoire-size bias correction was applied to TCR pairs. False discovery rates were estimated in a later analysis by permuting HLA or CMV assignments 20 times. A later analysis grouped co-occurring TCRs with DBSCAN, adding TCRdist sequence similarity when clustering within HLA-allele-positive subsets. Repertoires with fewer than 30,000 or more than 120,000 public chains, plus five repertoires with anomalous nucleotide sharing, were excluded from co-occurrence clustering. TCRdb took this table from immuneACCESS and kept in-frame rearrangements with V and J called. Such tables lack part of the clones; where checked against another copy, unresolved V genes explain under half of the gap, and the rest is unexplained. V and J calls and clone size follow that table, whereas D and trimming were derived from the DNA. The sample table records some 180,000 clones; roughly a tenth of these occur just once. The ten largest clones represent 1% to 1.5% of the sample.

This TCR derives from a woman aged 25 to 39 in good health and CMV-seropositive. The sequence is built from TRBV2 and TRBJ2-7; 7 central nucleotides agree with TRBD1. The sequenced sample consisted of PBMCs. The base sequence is TGTGCCAGCAGTGAAGGAGAAGGGGGCAATACTTACGAGCAGTACTTC. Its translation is CASSEGEGGNTYEQYF.